The 15 T cell receptor beta chains in this list originate from one sample, sequenced in a study of vaccination effects on CD4 cells after COVID-19. Here immunoSEQ multiplex PCR was the method, and the copy in TCRdb shows in-frame clones only, minus some. The sample shows just under 30,000 clones, 60% to 75% of them seen only once. With the ViraFEST assay, the study expanded antigen-specific CD4+ T cells using viral peptide pools, then sequenced them. Subsequent to a culture period of about nine days, CD4+ T cells were isolated. Participants each got two BNT162b2 or mRNA-1273 vaccine doses. No cognate antigen is known for these TCRs. The sequencing used CD4+ T cells from PBMCs cultured with HCoV-OC43 spike peptides, collected after COVID-19 vaccination. Subset: HCoV-OC43 spike overlapping peptide pool stimulation. All receptors come from a human donor who received a COVID-19 vaccine.

This rearrangement joins TRBV27 to TRBJ2-1, with TRBD1 identical over 9 bases. Per the germline V gene, CDR1 is MNHEY and CDR2 is SMNVEV (reference sequence). The length of the CDR3 is 15 residues. Losses at the gene ends were 2 bases for V and 4 bases for J; bases not matched to a gene: 3. The CDR3 region is CASSLGTGPYNEQFF. In nucleotides, the CDR3 is TGTGCCAGCAGTTTAGGGACAGGGCCTTACAATGAGCAGTTCTTC.

The chain combines TRBV3-1 (or the pseudogene TRBV3-2) with TRBJ2-4; no firm D call. This CDR3 region has 14 residues. Trimming took 4 bases from V and 0 from J, leaving 7 bases between them. CDR1 is LGHDT, CDR2 YNNKEL, per germline (reference sequence). The CDR3 here is CASSRQSAKNIQYF. In nucleotides, the CDR3 is TGTGCCAGCAGCCGCCAGTCAGCCAAAAACATTCAGTACTTC.

This chain joins TRBV12-3 or TRBV12-4 and TRBJ1-2, with 9 bases matching TRBD1. CDR3 length: 12 amino acids. V lost 5 bases and J lost 14; bases outside the gene matches: 9. The CDR3 nucleotides are TGTGCCAGCAGTAGAGGGGACAGGGTGGAAACCTTC. This translates into CASSRGDRVETF.

The chain employs TRBV3-1 (or the pseudogene TRBV3-2) and TRBJ1-5, with TRBD1 as a possible D gene (5 bases). The CDR3 is made up of 13 amino acids. From germline, CDR1 is LGHDT and CDR2 YNNKEL (reference sequence). V was clipped by 4 bases and J by 15 bases, with 19 bases between them. The CDR3 sequence is CASSPSTGRRLHF. CDR3 coding DNA: TGTGCCAGCAGCCCGTCCACGGGACGGAGGTTGCATTTT.

V and J are TRBV5-1 and TRBJ2-2, with D hard to call. Trimming removed 1 base from V and 4 bases from J, with 11 bases in between. The length of the CDR3 is 15 residues. CDR1 is SGHRS, CDR2 YFSETQ, per germline. In DNA, the CDR3 is TGCGCCAGCAGCTTGTCCATGGTCAGCACCGGGGAGCTGTTTTTT. This translates into CASSLSMVSTGELFF.

This clone has only a few counts. The chain employs TRBV10-1 and TRBJ1-2; D might be TRBD1 (6 bases). The V gene lost 8 bases and the J gene lost 6 bases, with 16 bases spanning the gap. CDR1 WNHNN and CDR2 SYGVQD come from the germline V gene (reference sequence). This CDR3 comprises 13 residues. The chain's CDR3 is CASQQDRTNGYTF. The CDR3 coding sequence is TGCGCCAGCCAACAGGACAGAACTAATGGCTACACCTTC.

The chain uses TRBV28 and TRBJ2-1, with 8 bases identical to TRBD2. Germline V gene sequence: CDR1 MDHEN, CDR2 SYDVKM. This CDR3 has 18 amino acids. V dropped 6 bases and J dropped 0; count of bases not matched to a gene: 13. The DNA for the CDR3 is TGTGCCAGCAGCCCCACCCTGGGAGCGGGGGACTCCTACAATGAGCAGTTCTTC. Protein: CASSPTLGAGDSYNEQFF.

The CDR3 sequence is CAWSVRAGDSNQPQHF. CDR3 nucleotide sequence: TGTGCCTGGAGTGTACGGGCGGGGGATAGCAATCAGCCCCAGCATTTT. The chain has TRBV30 and TRBJ1-5, with a possible D match to TRBD1 (5 bases). Germline V gene sequence: CDR1 GTSNPN, CDR2 SVGIG (reference sequence). This CDR3 spans 16 amino acids. V was pared by 0 bases and J by 0 bases, with 12 bases between.

The CDR3 sequence: CASSAFVEGTDTQYF. In DNA form, the CDR3 reads TGTGCCAGCAGCGCCTTTGTAGAAGGCACAGATACGCAGTATTTT. This chain uses TRBV9 with TRBJ2-3, with D unclear. CDR1 is SGDLS, CDR2 YYNGEE, per germline. The CDR3 loop spans 15 amino acids. V was clipped by 3 bases and J by 1 base, with 12 bases between them.

In regard to this clone: The junction departs from germline at one end; a sequencing error may be responsible. The genes are TRBV6-1 and TRBJ1-5; possibly TRBD1 for D (6 bases). There are 16 residues in the CDR3. The V gene's germline CDR1 is MNHNS and CDR2 SASEGT. The CDR3 nucleotides read TGTGCCGGCAGTGAAGTGGACAGCTATAGCAATCAGCCCCAGCATTTT. It codes for CAGSEVDSYSNQPQHF.

The chain joins TRBV29-1 to TRBJ2-3; D not certain. Germline V gives CDR1 SQVTM, CDR2 ANQGSEA. V gave up 4 bases and J gave up 0 bases, with 11 bases separating them. The CDR3 is 14 residues long. The CDR3 coding sequence is TGCAGCGTTGTTCCCTTCTCTAGCACAGATACGCAGTATTTT. Translation gives CSVVPFSSTDTQYF.

This clone was detected once. At one boundary the junction diverges from the germline segment, which might be a read error. The chain uses TRBV19 and TRBJ2-3, with TRBD2 matching over 9 bases. Germline CDR1 and CDR2: LNHDA and SQIVND (reference sequence). The CDR3 runs 16 residues. In DNA form, the CDR3 reads TGTGCCAGTAGTACCCTCTACGGGACTAGCATAGATACGCAGTATTTT. Translating gives CASSTLYGTSIDTQYF.

The chain couples TRBV18 to TRBJ2-6; TRBD1 aligns across 8 bases. V lost 3 bases, J lost 0 bases, and 7 bases stayed unmatched. Germline V lookup: CDR1 KGHSH, CDR2 LQKENI. CDR3 size: 18 residues. As DNA, the CDR3 is TGTGCCAGCTCACCGATCCGGACAGGGCCCTCTGGGGCCAACGTCCTGACTTTC. It is translated as CASSPIRTGPSGANVLTF.

The CDR3: CASSFFGDFSERNTEAFF. The DNA of the CDR3 is TGTGCCAGCAGTTTTTTTGGGGACTTCTCTGAGAGGAACACTGAAGCTTTCTTT. The genes are TRBV27 and TRBJ1-1, with a weak D call TRBD1 (5 bases). The V gene's germline CDR1 is MNHEY and CDR2 SMNVEV (reference sequence). The germline V and J ends were trimmed by 3 bases and 1 base, with 21 bases remaining between them. This CDR3 is 18 amino acids long.

The CDR3 sequence is CASSPPGQQETQYF. Here the CDR3 DNA reads TGTGCCAGCTCACCTCCGGGACAGCAAGAGACCCAGTACTTC. The rearrangement links TRBV18 to TRBJ2-5; 7 positions agree with TRBD1. Trimming at V came to 3 bases and at J to 2 bases, leaving 3 bases not matched to a gene. The CDR3 runs to 14 residues. Germline CDR1 is KGHSH and CDR2 is LQKENI.